The 11 T cell receptor beta chains given below trace back to one sample, sequenced in a study of read filtering for tumor transcriptome and immune sequencing. From roughly 0.4 ug of RNA, a library with molecular barcoded alpha/delta and beta/gamma adaptors was made. TCRdb fed the reads into MiXCR, producing one record per CDR3 protein. The sample has about 38,000 distinct CDR3 sequences, approximately 15% seen once. The material sequenced was a population of CD138-negative cells sorted from bone marrow. Receptor source: a donor aged 40 or older with multiple myeloma.

About this clonotype: The DNA is omitted, as the CDR3 cannot be located on it reliably, and the CDR3 follows TCRdb's listing. The genes are TRBV7-5 and TRBJ2-3. TRBV7-5 is given as a pseudogene. The CDR3 contains 16 residues when both ends are counted. Here the CDR3 reads CISVPEPESSTDTQYF.

This clonotype was counted at least ten times. At one end the junction does not follow the germline gene, possibly because of a read error. The chain uses TRBV4-1 and TRBJ2-7; 7 bases agree with TRBD1. CDR1 and CDR2 (germline): MGHRA, YSYEKL. This CDR3 is built from 15 residues. This chain's CDR3 is CASSQGQESSYEQYF. The CDR3, as DNA: TGCGCCAGCAGTCAAGGACAGGAAAGCTCCTACGAGCAGTACTTC.

At least ten counts were recorded for this clonotype. J is TRBJ2-5 and V is TRBV7-2; no firm D call. There are 13 residues in the CDR3. Germline V gene data show CDR1 as SGHTA and CDR2 as FQGNSA. The V and J ends lost 4 bases and 4 bases respectively, with 10 bases between them. In nucleotides, the CDR3 is TGTGCCAGCAGCTCGAGACGCGGAGAGACCCAGTACTTC. It encodes CASSSRRGETQYF.

J is TRBJ2-3 and V is TRBV23-1; TRBD2 is a possible D gene (5 bases). TRBV23-1 is labeled an ORF, and its function is uncertain. The CDR3 runs to 12 residues. With 6 bases removed from V and 6 bases from J, the gap between germline ends came to 10 bases. The CDR3 protein is CASRPGLDTQYF. CDR3 DNA: TGCGCCAGCAGACCGGGGTTGGATACGCAGTATTTT.

This chain connects TRBV29-1 to TRBJ2-4, with D perhaps TRBD2 (5 bases). This CDR3 has 12 residues. Germline lookup yields CDR1 SQVTM and CDR2 ANQGSEA. Trimming cost V 7 bases and J 6 bases, with 13 bases left between them. The CDR3 protein is CSAVEDGNIQYF. In DNA form, the CDR3 reads TGCAGCGCTGTGGAGGATGGAAACATTCAGTACTTC.

This clonotype was picked up many times. The chain is built from TRBV20-1 and TRBJ2-7, with D unresolved. Germline V CDR1 and CDR2: DFQATT, SNEGSKA (reference sequence). The CDR3 covers 11 residues. V lost 3 bases, J lost 3 bases, and 6 bases lay in between. The DNA of the CDR3 is TGCAGTGCTAGTCTCATCTACGAGCAGTACTTC. Protein: CSASLIYEQYF.

In this sample, this clonotype turned up many times. The chain joins TRBV20-1 to TRBJ2-3; 9 bases are a match to TRBD1. There are 17 residues in the CDR3. V lost 6 bases to trimming and J lost 2 bases; unmatched junction nucleotides: 15. Looked up from germline, CDR1 is DFQATT and CDR2 is SNEGSKA (reference sequence). This chain's CDR3 is CSATLEMGQGNTDTQYF. The CDR3 bases are TGCAGTGCCACTCTCGAGATGGGACAGGGAAACACAGATACGCAGTATTTT.

This clonotype occurred many times. This chain links TRBV20-1 with TRBJ2-7; 8 bases are a match to TRBD1. Trimming took 5 bases from V and 8 from J; bases not matched to a gene: 11. Germline lookup yields CDR1 DFQATT and CDR2 SNEGSKA (reference sequence). CDR3 length: 13 residues. CDR3 bases: TGCAGTGCTGGAGGGACAGGCGAGGTGAAGCAGTACTTC. It encodes CSAGGTGEVKQYF.

This clonotype was seen more than once but under ten times. J is TRBJ1-1 and V is TRBV5-5, with no clear D. Trimming shortened V by 4 bases and J by 7 bases, and 17 bases separated the two germline ends. The CDR3 is made up of 14 amino acids. Germline V lookup: CDR1 SGHKS, CDR2 YYEKEE (reference sequence). The CDR3 loop is CASSQREGRIEAFF. CDR3 DNA: TGTGCCAGCAGCCAGCGGGAGGGTCGGATTGAAGCTTTCTTT.

This clonotype has just a few counts. J is TRBJ1-2 and V is TRBV18; D call uncertain. The CDR3 covers 15 residues. Trimming cost V 1 base and J 2 bases, with 11 bases left between them. The germline gives CDR1 KGHSH, CDR2 LQKENI. CDR3 sequence (DNA): TGTGCCAGCTCACCACTGTCAACCCGGAACTATGGCTACACCTTC. As protein: CASSPLSTRNYGYTF.

At least ten counts were recorded for this clonotype. The genes are TRBV4-1 and TRBJ2-3; 9 bases line up with TRBD1. CDR1 and CDR2 (germline): MGHRA, YSYEKL. This CDR3 has 16 amino acids. Unmatched junction bases numbered 5, after V lost 1 base and J lost 3 bases. Here the CDR3 DNA reads TGCGCCAGCAGCCAAGTTTCTGACAGGGGGACAGATACGCAGTATTTT. This sequence encodes CASSQVSDRGTDTQYF.